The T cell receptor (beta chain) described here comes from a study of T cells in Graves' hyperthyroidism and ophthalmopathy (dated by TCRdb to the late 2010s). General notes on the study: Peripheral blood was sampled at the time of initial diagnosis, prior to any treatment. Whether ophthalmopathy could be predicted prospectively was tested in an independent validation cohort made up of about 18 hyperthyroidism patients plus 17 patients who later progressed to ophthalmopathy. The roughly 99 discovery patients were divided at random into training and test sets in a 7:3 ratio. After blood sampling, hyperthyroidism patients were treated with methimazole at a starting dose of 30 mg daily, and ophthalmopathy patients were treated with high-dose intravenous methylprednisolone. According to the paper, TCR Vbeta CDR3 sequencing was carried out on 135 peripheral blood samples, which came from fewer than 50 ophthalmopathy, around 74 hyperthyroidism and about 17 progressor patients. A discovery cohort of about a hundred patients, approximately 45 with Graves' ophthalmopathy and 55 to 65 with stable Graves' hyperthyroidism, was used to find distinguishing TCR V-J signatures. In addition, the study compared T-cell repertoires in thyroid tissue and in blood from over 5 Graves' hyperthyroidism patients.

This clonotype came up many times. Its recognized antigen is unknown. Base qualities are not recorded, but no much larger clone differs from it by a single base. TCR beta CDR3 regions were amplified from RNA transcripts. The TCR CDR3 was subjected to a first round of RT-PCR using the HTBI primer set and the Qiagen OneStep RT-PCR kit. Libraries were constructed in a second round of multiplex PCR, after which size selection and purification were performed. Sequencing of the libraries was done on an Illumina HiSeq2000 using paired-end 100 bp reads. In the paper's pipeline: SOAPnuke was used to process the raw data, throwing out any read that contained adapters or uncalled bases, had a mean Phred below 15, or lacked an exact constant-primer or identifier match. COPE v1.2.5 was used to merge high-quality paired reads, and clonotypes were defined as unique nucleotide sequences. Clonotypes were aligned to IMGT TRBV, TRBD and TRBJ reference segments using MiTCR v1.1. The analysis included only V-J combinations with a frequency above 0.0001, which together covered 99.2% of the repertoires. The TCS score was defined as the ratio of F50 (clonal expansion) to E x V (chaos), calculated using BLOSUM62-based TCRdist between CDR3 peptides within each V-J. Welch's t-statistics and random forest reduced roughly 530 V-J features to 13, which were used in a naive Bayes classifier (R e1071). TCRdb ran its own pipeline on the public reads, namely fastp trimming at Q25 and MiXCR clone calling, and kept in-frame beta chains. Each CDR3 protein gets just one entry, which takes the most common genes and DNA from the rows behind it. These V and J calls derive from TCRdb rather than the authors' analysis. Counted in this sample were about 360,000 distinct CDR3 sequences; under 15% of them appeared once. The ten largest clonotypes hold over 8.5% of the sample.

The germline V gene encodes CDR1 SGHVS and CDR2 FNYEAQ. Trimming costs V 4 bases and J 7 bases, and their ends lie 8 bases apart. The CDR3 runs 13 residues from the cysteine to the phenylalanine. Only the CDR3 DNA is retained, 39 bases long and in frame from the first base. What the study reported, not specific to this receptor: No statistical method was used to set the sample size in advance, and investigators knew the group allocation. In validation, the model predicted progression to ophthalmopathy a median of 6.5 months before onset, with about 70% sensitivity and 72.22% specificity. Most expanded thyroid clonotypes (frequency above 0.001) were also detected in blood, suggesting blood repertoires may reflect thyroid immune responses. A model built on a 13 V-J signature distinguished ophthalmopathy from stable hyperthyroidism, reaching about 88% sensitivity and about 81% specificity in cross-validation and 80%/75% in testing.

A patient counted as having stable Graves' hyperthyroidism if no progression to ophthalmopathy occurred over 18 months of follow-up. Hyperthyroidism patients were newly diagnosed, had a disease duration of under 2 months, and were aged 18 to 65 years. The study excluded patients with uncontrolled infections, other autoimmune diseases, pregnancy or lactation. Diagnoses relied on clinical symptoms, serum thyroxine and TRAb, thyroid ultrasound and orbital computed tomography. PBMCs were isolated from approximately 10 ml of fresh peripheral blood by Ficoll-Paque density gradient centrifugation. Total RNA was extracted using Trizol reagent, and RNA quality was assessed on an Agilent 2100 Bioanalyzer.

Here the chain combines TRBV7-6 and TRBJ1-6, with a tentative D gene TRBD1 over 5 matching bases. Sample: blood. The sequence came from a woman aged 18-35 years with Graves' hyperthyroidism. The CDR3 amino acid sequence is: CASSWGENSPLHF. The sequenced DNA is TGTGCCAGCAGCTGGGGGGAAAATTCACCCCTCCACTTT.